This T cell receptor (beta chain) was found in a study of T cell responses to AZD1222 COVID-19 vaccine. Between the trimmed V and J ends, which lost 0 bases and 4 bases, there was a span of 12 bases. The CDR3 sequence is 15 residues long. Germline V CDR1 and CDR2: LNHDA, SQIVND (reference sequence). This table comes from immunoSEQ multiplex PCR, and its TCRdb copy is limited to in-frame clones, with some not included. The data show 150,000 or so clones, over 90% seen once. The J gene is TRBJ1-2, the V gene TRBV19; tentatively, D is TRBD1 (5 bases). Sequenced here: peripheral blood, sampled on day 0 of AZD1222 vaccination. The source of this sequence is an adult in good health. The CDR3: CASSIDGAKSYGYTF. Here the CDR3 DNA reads TGTGCCAGTAGTATAGACGGGGCAAAAAGCTATGGCTACACCTTC.